The 28 T cell receptor beta chains presented below share a single source sample, sequenced in a study of beta chain features in type 1 diabetes. Reverse transcription of all isolated RNA meant that expressed TCRB transcripts were sequenced. Only in-frame clones appear in the TCRdb table, and some are missing; sequencing was by immunoSEQ multiplex PCR. The table has 600,000 to 750,000 clones, around 12% seen once. Study findings and constraints: TCRB CDR3 length was moderately but significantly reduced in all four CD4+ subsets of Type 1 diabetes patients.

Antigen specificity for these receptors is unknown. Sequenced sample: naive CD4+ T cells from blood. These receptors were obtained from a man aged 30-40 years with type 1 diabetes.

In this sample, this clone turned up a few times. CDR3 DNA sequence: TGTGCCAGCAGCAAACTACAGGGGCCCTACAATGAGCAGTTCTTC. Its translation is CASSKLQGPYNEQFF. This chain links TRBV11-2 with TRBJ2-1, with 7 bases lining up with TRBD1. Germline CDR1 is SGHAT and CDR2 is FQNNGV. The CDR3 consists of 15 residues. Trimming took 5 bases from V and 2 from J; bases not matched to a gene: 6.

This clone was observed a few times. CDR3 nucleotides: TGCGCCAGCAGCTTGGATACCTCTGGGGCCAACGTCCTGACTTTC. It specifies CASSLDTSGANVLTF. The J gene is TRBJ2-6, the V gene TRBV5-1; D is uncertain. Germline V gene data show CDR1 as SGHRS and CDR2 as YFSETQ. The CDR3 spans 15 residues. V was shortened by 0 bases and J by 0 bases, with 4 bases between the two germline ends.

The J gene is TRBJ2-7, the V gene TRBV29-1; 8 nucleotides align to TRBD1. Trimming cost V 6 bases and J 7 bases; bases outside gene matches: 8. This CDR3 comprises 12 residues. Germline CDR1 and CDR2: SQVTM and ANQGSEA. CDR3 residues: CSVGRTGKEQYF. For the CDR3, the DNA is TGCAGCGTCGGAAGGACAGGGAAAGAGCAGTACTTC.

This sequence joins TRBV7-6 and TRBJ2-7; a possible D gene is TRBD1 (6 bases). Germline loops: CDR1 SGHVS, CDR2 FNYEAQ. Trimming shortened V by 5 bases and J by 5 bases, and 13 bases separated the two germline ends. CDR3 length: 13 residues. The CDR3 sequence: CASSLTGKDEQYF. CDR3 nucleotide sequence: TGTGCCAGCAGCCTCACAGGGAAGGACGAGCAGTACTTC.

This clone has a handful of counts. This CDR3 reads CASRAVETQYF. The CDR3 coding sequence is TGTGCCAGCAGGGCCGTCGAGACCCAGTACTTC. The V gene is TRBV7-9, the J gene TRBJ2-5; the D is unclear. The CDR3 covers 11 residues. The germline V gene has CDR1 SEHNR and CDR2 FQNEAQ (reference sequence). V was shortened by 6 bases and J by 5 bases, with 7 bases between the two germline ends. Full variable domain (rest looked up from reference TRBV7-9 and TRBJ2-5): DTGVSQNPRHKITKRGQNVTFRCDPISEHNRLYWYRQTLGQGPEFLTYFQNEAQLEKSRLLSDRFSAERPKGSFSTLEIQRTEQGDSAMYLCASRAVETQYFGPGTRLLVL.

The chain recombines TRBV10-2 with TRBJ2-3; D remains ambiguous. CDR1 WSHSY and CDR2 SAAADI come from the germline V gene. V was clipped by 4 bases and J by 5 bases, with 10 bases between them. This CDR3 has 13 residues. CDR3 region: CASSGLGRDTQYF. CDR3 DNA: TGCGCCAGCAGTGGGCTGGGCAGAGATACGCAGTATTTT.

This clone has only a few counts. The genes are TRBV28 and TRBJ2-5, with 9 positions matching TRBD2. The CDR3 extends over 14 amino acids. Germline lookup yields CDR1 MDHEN and CDR2 SYDVKM. V trimming: 10 bases; J trimming: 1 base; junction bases outside the gene matches: 7. CDR3 in DNA: TGTGCCACCATCGAGACTAGCGGCCAAGAGACCCAGTACTTC. Residues: CATIETSGQETQYF.

This clone has just one count. The chain couples TRBV6-6 to TRBJ2-1; D uncertain. Germline V gives CDR1 MNHNY, CDR2 SVGAGI (reference sequence). The CDR3 runs to 13 residues. The V end was cut by 7 bases, the J end by 0 bases, with 7 bases between. The CDR3 region is CASTIGSYNEQFF. The CDR3 DNA reads TGTGCCAGCACTATAGGCTCCTACAATGAGCAGTTCTTC.

V is TRBV6-5 and J is TRBJ2-3; unclear D gene. CDR1 is MNHEY, CDR2 SVGAGI, per germline. This CDR3 spans 15 amino acids. Trimming pared 2 bases from V and 0 bases from J, leaving 9 bases between. CDR3 bases: TGTGCCAGCAGTTACGATACGGCTAGCACAGATACGCAGTATTTT. Translating it yields CASSYDTASTDTQYF.

The chain has TRBV6-6 and TRBJ1-1; 11 nucleotides line up with TRBD1. The trim removed 6 bases at V and 4 bases at J, leaving 4 bases unmatched. The CDR3 consists of 14 residues. CDR1 is MNHNY and CDR2 is SVGAGI in the germline V gene (reference sequence). CDR3 amino acids: CASRSGTGGTEAFF. CDR3 DNA sequence: TGTGCCAGCAGGTCCGGGACAGGGGGCACTGAAGCTTTCTTT.

The chain recombines TRBV9 with TRBJ2-7, with 7 bases matching TRBD2. Per germline, CDR1 SGDLS and CDR2 YYNGEE. V lost 3 bases and J lost 2; bases outside the gene matches: 14. This CDR3 has 17 amino acids. For the CDR3, the DNA is TGTGCCAGCAGCGAAGTAGAGCGGGGAGCAACTCCCTACGAGCAGTACTTC. Amino acid sequence: CASSEVERGATPYEQYF.

The chain is built from TRBV5-1 and TRBJ2-2; 10 positions match TRBD1. Per germline, CDR1 SGHRS and CDR2 YFSETQ. V shed 3 bases and J 2 bases; nucleotides not matched to a gene: 7. The CDR3 contains 17 residues. CDR3 nucleotides: TGCGCCAGCAGCTGGAGCCGGGACAGGGGAAACACCGGGGAGCTGTTTTTT. It is translated as CASSWSRDRGNTGELFF.

This clone was observed a handful of times. This CDR3 reads CASQGGNQPQHF. The CDR3, as DNA: TGTGCCAGTCAGGGGGGCAATCAGCCCCAGCATTTT. This chain links TRBV19 with TRBJ1-5, with 7 bases identical to TRBD1. The CDR3 loop spans 12 amino acids. J lost 2 bases, V lost 8 bases, and 0 bases had no gene match. Germline-derived CDR1 and CDR2 are LNHDA and SQIVND (reference sequence).

This clone was seen a few times. The chain carries TRBV11-2 and TRBJ2-1, with TRBD1 matching over 7 bases. The CDR3 has 15 residues. Germline CDR1 is SGHAT and CDR2 is FQNNGV. The ends lost 5 bases at V and 0 bases at J; junction bases unmatched: 4. CDR3 amino acids: CASSRGQSSYNEQFF. CDR3 sequence (DNA): TGTGCCAGCAGCCGGGGACAGAGCTCCTACAATGAGCAGTTCTTC.

This clone was observed a handful of times. CDR3 amino acids: CATKKGQGANSPLHF. CDR3 sequence (DNA): TGTGCCACCAAAAAAGGACAGGGGGCAAATTCACCCCTCCACTTT. The chain combines TRBV15 with TRBJ1-6; TRBD1 aligns across 11 bases. This CDR3 comprises 15 residues. V trimming: 7 bases; J trimming: 7 bases; junction bases outside the gene matches: 6. From germline, CDR1 is LNHNV and CDR2 YYDKDF (reference sequence).

A few counts support this clone. The CDR3 DNA follows: TGTGCCAGCAGCTTAACCGGGACAGGGGTAGAGACCCAGTACTTC. Translating gives CASSLTGTGVETQYF. The rearrangement joins TRBV4-2 to TRBJ2-5, with 10 positions matching TRBD1. The CDR3 is 15 amino acids. Germline CDR1 reads LGHNA; CDR2 reads YNFKEQ. V was clipped by 5 bases and J by 4 bases; unmatched bases: 7.

In the case of this clone: The same CDR3 can be traced to other DNA sequences in this sample. The V call is TRBV9, the J call TRBJ1-1, with D possibly matching TRBD1 (5 bases). Trimming removed 2 bases from V and 5 bases from J, with 13 bases in between. Germline assignment: CDR1 SGDLS and CDR2 YYNGEE. The CDR3 loop spans 14 amino acids. This chain's CDR3 is CASSVGTRVTEAFF. Here the CDR3 DNA reads TGTGCCAGCAGCGTCGGGACCCGCGTGACTGAAGCTTTCTTT.

This clone showed up just a few times. The rearrangement uses TRBV7-9 and TRBJ2-3; the D is unclear. V was clipped by 3 bases and J by 7 bases, with 8 bases between them. The CDR3 covers 12 residues. Germline CDR1 is SEHNR and CDR2 is FQNEAQ (reference sequence). The CDR3 DNA sequence: TGTGCCAGCAGCTTTTTTCAGAATACGCAGTATTTT. Translating gives CASSFFQNTQYF.

V usage is TRBV11-2 and J usage is TRBJ2-2, with TRBD2 matching over 10 bases. There are 19 residues in the CDR3. Germline V lookup: CDR1 SGHAT, CDR2 FQNNGV. The ends lost 2 bases at V and 0 bases at J; junction bases unmatched: 9. This chain's CDR3 is CASSLRLAGAGANTGELFF. CDR3 sequence (DNA): TGTGCCAGCAGCTTAAGACTAGCGGGCGCCGGTGCGAACACCGGGGAGCTGTTTTTT. Using reference TRBV11-2 and TRBJ2-2 for the parts outside the CDR3, the full variable domain is EAGVAQSPRYKIIEKRQSVAFWCNPISGHATLYWYQQILGQGPKLLIQFQNNGVVDDSQLPKDRFSAERLKGVDSTLKIQPAKLEDSAVYLCASSLRLAGAGANTGELFFGEGSRLTVL.

The rearrangement links TRBV15 to TRBJ1-2; D uncertain. There are 13 residues in the CDR3. Germline V gene data show CDR1 as LNHNV and CDR2 as YYDKDF (reference sequence). V was clipped by 0 bases and J by 8 bases, with 10 bases between them. CDR3 amino acids: CATSRDGVGGYTF. The CDR3 bases are TGTGCCACCAGCAGAGATGGGGTGGGCGGCTACACCTTC.

This clone has only a few counts. The gene calls are TRBV9 and TRBJ2-1; no reliable D call. This CDR3 is 13 amino acids long. Trimming removed 0 bases at V and 7 bases at J, with 8 bases between. Germline V gene lookup returns CDR1 SGDLS and CDR2 YYNGEE. The DNA for the CDR3 is TGTGCCAGCAGCGTAGGTTTTTGGAATGAGCAGTTCTTC. Translated: CASSVGFWNEQFF.

The table lists this clone with a few counts. V and J are TRBV6-1 and TRBJ1-5, with a weak D call TRBD1 (6 bases). The CDR3 spans 15 residues. Between the trimmed V and J ends, which lost 3 bases and 5 bases, there was a span of 14 bases. Germline CDR1 and CDR2: MNHNS and SASEGT. CDR3 sequence (DNA): TGTGCCAGCAGTGAGGGTCCTGGGGGCTATCAGCCCCAGCATTTT. Its protein product is CASSEGPGGYQPQHF.

The gene calls are TRBV15 and TRBJ1-6, with unresolved D. Trimming took off 0 bases at V and 5 bases at J, with 8 bases between the two ends. The CDR3 length is 15 residues. In germline, CDR1 is LNHNV, CDR2 YYDKDF (reference sequence). The CDR3 loop reads CATSRDNRDNSPLHF. In nucleotides, the CDR3 is TGTGCCACCAGCAGAGACAATAGGGATAATTCACCCCTCCACTTT.

The chain is built from TRBV7-2 and TRBJ2-1, with D tentatively TRBD1 or TRBD2 (5 bases each). Trimming cost V 4 bases and J 7 bases, with 8 bases left between them. CDR1 SGHTA and CDR2 FQGNSA come from the germline V gene. The CDR3 is 12 residues long. The CDR3 coding sequence is TGTGCCAGCAGCTGGGACGTAAATGAGCAGTTCTTC. This translates into CASSWDVNEQFF.

A word on this clone: The same CDR3 arises from other DNA sequences in this sample as well. The rearrangement uses TRBV2 and TRBJ2-5; D gene unclear. V was clipped by 6 bases and J by 2 bases, with 4 bases between them. The CDR3 runs to 11 residues. Germline lookup yields CDR1 SNHLY and CDR2 FYNNEI. Here the CDR3 DNA reads TGTGCCAGCAGGCCGCAAGAGACCCAGTACTTC. Translated: CASRPQETQYF.

There are a few counts of this clone. The chain employs TRBV6-4 and TRBJ2-7; 7 nucleotides align to TRBD2. Germline trimming cut 0 bases from V and 3 bases from J; bases unmatched to any gene: 8. The germline V gene encodes CDR1 MRHNA and CDR2 SNTAGT. The CDR3 totals 16 residues. The CDR3 DNA sequence: TGTGCCAGCAGTGACTCCGGCGGGACTACGCTCTACGAGCAGTACTTC. Protein: CASSDSGGTTLYEQYF.

In its sample, this clone was seen a few times. This chain connects TRBV2 to TRBJ1-2; the match to TRBD1 covers 11 bases. V lost 4 bases and J lost 2; bases outside the gene matches: 9. CDR1 and CDR2 (germline): SNHLY, FYNNEI. CDR3 size: 17 residues. The CDR3 nucleotides are TGTGCCAGCAGTGGTGGACAGGGGGCTTTTAGGAACTATGGCTACACCTTC. Its translation: CASSGGQGAFRNYGYTF.

Comments on this clone: The junction and the germline gene differ at one end; a read error may be behind it. This rearrangement joins TRBV7-9 to TRBJ1-2, with TRBD1 as a possible D gene (5 bases). CDR3 length: 14 residues. Germline CDR1 is SEHNR and CDR2 is FQNEAQ (reference sequence). CDR3 DNA: TGTGCAAGCAGCTTGGGGGATAGTGGCTATGGCTACACCTTC. Amino acid sequence: CASSLGDSGYGYTF. Complete variable domain (other parts from reference TRBV7-9 and TRBJ1-2): DTGVSQNPRHKITKRGQNVTFRCDPISEHNRLYWYRQTLGQGPEFLTYFQNEAQLEKSRLLSDRFSAERPKGSFSTLEIQRTEQGDSAMYLCASSLGDSGYGYTFGSGTRLTVV.